This T cell receptor (beta chain) was obtained from a study of memory CD4+ T cells and cytomegalovirus serostatus. Study-level information: Donors were healthy Belgian adults, 10 or so CMV seropositive and 20 to 30 seronegative.

Study-level points and caveats: Repertoires predicted CMV serostatus with median bootstrapped AUC of roughly 0.96. CD4+ memory repertoires contained about two fifths of the 164 reported CMV TCRbeta sequences.

This CDR3 comprises 13 residues. Germline assignment: CDR1 SGHVS and CDR2 FQNEAQ. The J segment lost 5 bases and the V segment lost 5 bases, leaving 5 bases of the junction unmatched. Only in-frame clones appear in the TCRdb table, and some are missing; sequencing was by immunoSEQ multiplex PCR. The table shows about 82,000 clones, with approximately 80% occurring only once. About this clone itself: Its specificity is not known.

Single viable CD3+CD4+CD8-CD45RO+ cells were sorted as the memory CD4+ T cells. Input material: memory CD4+ T cells from blood. This receptor was identified in an adult in good health and CMV-seronegative. The chain recombines TRBV7-8 with TRBJ1-1; TRBD1 agrees at 7 bases. CDR3: CASSRTTGTEAFF. CDR3 nucleotides: TGTGCCAGCAGCCGGACGACAGGGACTGAAGCTTTCTTT.